This T cell receptor (beta chain) was sequenced in a study of blood T cell repertoires in COVID-19. J lost 4 bases, V lost 8 bases, and 5 bases had no gene match. This CDR3 contains 14 residues. Germline V gene lookup returns CDR1 MDHEN and CDR2 SYDVKM. Profiling relied on immunoSEQ multiplex PCR, and the TCRdb table lists in-frame clones only, not all of them. The data contain 100,000 to 150,000 clones, approximately 89% of them singletons. Sequenced sample: peripheral blood. The V call is TRBV28, the J call TRBJ2-5, with TRBD2 identical over 12 bases. The clonotype comes from a woman aged 80 or older with COVID-19, enrolled during active disease. CDR3 in amino acids: CASRLAGGVETQYF. CDR3 nucleotides: TGTGCCAGCCGGCTAGCGGGAGGGGTAGAGACCCAGTACTTC.